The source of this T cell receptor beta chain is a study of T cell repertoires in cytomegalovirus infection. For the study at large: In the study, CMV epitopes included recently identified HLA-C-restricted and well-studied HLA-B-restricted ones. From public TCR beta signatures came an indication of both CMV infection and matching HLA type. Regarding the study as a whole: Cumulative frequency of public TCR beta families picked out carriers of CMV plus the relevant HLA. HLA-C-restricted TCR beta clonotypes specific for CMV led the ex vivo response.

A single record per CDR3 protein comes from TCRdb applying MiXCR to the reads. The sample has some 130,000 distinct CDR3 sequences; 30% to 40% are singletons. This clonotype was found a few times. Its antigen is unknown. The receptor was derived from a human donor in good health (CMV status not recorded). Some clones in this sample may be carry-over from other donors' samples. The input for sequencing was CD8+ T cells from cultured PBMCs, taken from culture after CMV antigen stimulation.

CDR3: CASRWTRDYFYNEQFF. In DNA, the CDR3 is TGTGCCAGCAGATGGACCCGGGACTACTTTTACAATGAGCAGTTCTTC. V and J are TRBV11-2 and TRBJ2-1; TRBD2 aligns across 7 bases. There are 16 residues in the CDR3. The J segment lost 4 bases and the V segment lost 6 bases, leaving 12 bases of the junction unmatched. The germline V gene encodes CDR1 SGHAT and CDR2 FQNNGV.